This T cell receptor (beta chain) was captured by sequencing in a study of response to subunit inactivated influenza vaccine. TCRdb itself ran the RT-PCR reads through MiXCR, one entry per CDR3 protein. Of more than 450,000 distinct CDR3 sequences in the sample, about 11% were seen once. The germline gives CDR1 SGHAT, CDR2 FQNNGV. Trimming pared 8 bases from V and 0 bases from J, leaving 15 bases between. The length of the CDR3 is 15 residues. There are a few counts of this clonotype. These data were likewise used in another study, on T cells expressing NK-cell markers. That work contributes: Researchers built TCR beta cDNA using 5'RACE template switching with UMIs.

The gene calls are TRBV11-2 and TRBJ2-3; tentatively, D is TRBD2 (6 bases). The material sequenced was PBMCs from blood, taken on the day of vaccination. This TCR came from a man between 45 and 60 years old who received an inactivated influenza vaccine. CDR3 in DNA: TGTGCCAGCGCCAGGACTACTTCTAGCACAGATACGCAGTATTTT. Its translation is CASARTTSSTDTQYF.